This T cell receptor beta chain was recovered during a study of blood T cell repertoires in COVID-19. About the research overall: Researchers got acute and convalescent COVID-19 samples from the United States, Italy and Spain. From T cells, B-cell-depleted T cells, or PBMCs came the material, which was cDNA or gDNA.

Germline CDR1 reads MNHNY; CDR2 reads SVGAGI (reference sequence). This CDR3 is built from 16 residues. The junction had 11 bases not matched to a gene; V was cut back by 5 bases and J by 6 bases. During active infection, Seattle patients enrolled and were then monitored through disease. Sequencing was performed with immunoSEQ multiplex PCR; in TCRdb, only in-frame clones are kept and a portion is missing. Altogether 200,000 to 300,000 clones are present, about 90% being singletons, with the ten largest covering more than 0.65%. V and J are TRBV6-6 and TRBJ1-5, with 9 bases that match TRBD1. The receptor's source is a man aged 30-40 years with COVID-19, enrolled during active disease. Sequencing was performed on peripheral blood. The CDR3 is CASSRIAGQGTQPQHF. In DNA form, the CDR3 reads TGTGCCAGCAGTCGAATAGCGGGACAGGGTACTCAGCCCCAGCATTTT.